This TCR beta chain is from a study of T cells in Graves' hyperthyroidism and ophthalmopathy. Uncontrolled infections, other autoimmune diseases, pregnancy or lactation led to exclusion of patients. Clinical symptoms, serum thyroxine and TRAb, thyroid ultrasound and orbital computed tomography were used for the diagnoses. The CDR3 regions of TCR beta were amplified from RNA transcripts. First-round RT-PCR targeting the TCR CDR3 was performed with the HTBI primer set. From the multiplex PCR reads, TCRdb called clonotypes with MiXCR, one entry per CDR3 protein. The sample lists over 500,000 distinct CDR3 sequences, 46% occurring once. Overall study findings and caveats: Most expanded thyroid clonotypes above 0.001 also appeared in blood. Ophthalmopathy could be told apart from stable hyperthyroidism with a 13 V-J model.

As concerns this clonotype: Its matching antigen is unknown.

This CDR3 has 15 amino acids. Germline-derived CDR1 and CDR2 are KGHDR and SFDVKD. The germline V and J ends were trimmed by 3 bases and 3 bases, with 11 bases remaining between them. Sequencing was done on a sample of peripheral blood or thyroid tissue (not recorded which). This chain links TRBV24-1 with TRBJ2-1, with no clear D. The origin of this receptor is an adult woman with Graves' disease, either hyperthyroidism or ophthalmopathy (not recorded which). Here the CDR3 DNA reads TGTGCCACCAGTGATGTGTCTAACTGCTACAATGAGCAGTTCTTC. Residues: CATSDVSNCYNEQFF.